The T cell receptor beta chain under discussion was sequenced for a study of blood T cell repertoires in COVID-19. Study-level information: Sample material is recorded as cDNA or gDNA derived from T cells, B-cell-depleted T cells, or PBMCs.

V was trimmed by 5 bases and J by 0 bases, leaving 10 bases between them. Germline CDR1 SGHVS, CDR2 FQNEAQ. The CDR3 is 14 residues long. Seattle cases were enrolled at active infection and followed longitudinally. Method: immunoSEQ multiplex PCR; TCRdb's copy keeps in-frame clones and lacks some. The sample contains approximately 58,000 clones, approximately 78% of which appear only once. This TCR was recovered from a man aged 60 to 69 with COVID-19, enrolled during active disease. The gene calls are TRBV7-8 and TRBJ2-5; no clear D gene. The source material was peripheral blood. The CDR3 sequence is CASSRPPYQETQYF. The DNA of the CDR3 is TGTGCCAGCAGCCGCCCCCCGTACCAAGAGACCCAGTACTTC.